This T cell receptor (beta chain) was profiled in a study of T cells in localized non-small cell lung cancer. Study results and caveats: Uninvolved neighboring lung showed the greatest T cell clonality, exceeding tumor. A higher density of T cells in blood coincided with extended overall survival.

As to this clone: What it binds is unknown.

Trimming removed 3 bases from V and 7 bases from J; junction bases left unmatched: 3. There are 14 residues in the CDR3. Germline loops: CDR1 SGHNT, CDR2 YENEEA. Generated by immunoSEQ multiplex PCR, the TCRdb table keeps only in-frame clones and is missing some. This table holds about 5,600 clones, around 26% found once. The sample consisted of lung tumor tissue, taken before any cancer treatment. The TCR originated in a female donor over 55 with stage I lung adenocarcinoma. The J gene is TRBJ2-2, the V gene TRBV11-3; 9 bases align to TRBD1. CDR3 nucleotides: TGTGCCAGCAGCTTGGGACAGGGAGGCGGGGAGCTGTTTTTT. Its protein product is CASSLGQGGGELFF.